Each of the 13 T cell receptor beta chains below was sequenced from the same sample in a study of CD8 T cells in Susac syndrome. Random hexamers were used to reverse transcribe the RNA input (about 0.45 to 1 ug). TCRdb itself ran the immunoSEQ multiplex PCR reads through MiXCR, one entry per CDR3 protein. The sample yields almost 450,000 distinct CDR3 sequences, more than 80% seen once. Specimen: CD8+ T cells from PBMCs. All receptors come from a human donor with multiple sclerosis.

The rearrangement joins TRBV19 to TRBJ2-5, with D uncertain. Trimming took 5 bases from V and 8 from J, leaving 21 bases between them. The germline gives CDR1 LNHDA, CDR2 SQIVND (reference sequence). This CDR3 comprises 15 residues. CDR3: CASSPSRLPLDTQYF. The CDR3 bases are TGTGCCAGTAGTCCGTCGCGCCTCCCTTTGGATACCCAGTACTTC.

The CDR3 reads CAWEGPAPGKGGGYTF. CDR3 nucleotide sequence: TGTGCCTGGGAGGGGCCGGCTCCAGGGAAAGGTGGCGGCTACACCTTC. V usage is TRBV30 and J usage is TRBJ1-2, with a possible D match to TRBD1 (5 bases). Trimming shortened V by 5 bases and J by 8 bases, and 27 bases separated the two germline ends. Germline assignment: CDR1 GTSNPN and CDR2 SVGIG (reference sequence). The CDR3 has 16 amino acids.

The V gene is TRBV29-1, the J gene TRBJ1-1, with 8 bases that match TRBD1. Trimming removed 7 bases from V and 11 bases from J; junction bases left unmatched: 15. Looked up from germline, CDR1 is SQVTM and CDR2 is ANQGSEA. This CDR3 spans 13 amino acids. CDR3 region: CSANNRGEESAFF. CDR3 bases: TGCAGCGCCAATAACAGGGGGGAGGAATCGGCTTTCTTT.

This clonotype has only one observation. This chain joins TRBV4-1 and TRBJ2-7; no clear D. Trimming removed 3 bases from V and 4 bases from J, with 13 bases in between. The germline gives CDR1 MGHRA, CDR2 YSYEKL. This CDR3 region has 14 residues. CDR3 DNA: TGCGCCAGCAGCCATATAACCCAGGCGTACGAGCAGTACTTC. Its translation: CASSHITQAYEQYF.

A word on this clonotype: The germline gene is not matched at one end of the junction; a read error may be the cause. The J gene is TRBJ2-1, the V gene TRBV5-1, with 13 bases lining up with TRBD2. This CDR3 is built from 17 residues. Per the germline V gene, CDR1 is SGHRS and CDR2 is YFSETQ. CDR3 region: CASSPRLAGGPYKEQFF. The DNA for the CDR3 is TGCGCCAGCAGCCCCAGACTAGCGGGGGGCCCATACAAGGAGCAGTTCTTC.

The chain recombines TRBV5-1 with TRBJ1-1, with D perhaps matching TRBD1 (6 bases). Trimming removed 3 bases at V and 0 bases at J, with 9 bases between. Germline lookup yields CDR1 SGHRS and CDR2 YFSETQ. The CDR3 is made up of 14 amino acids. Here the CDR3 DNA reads TGCGCCAGCAGCTACAGGGACCTGAACACTGAAGCTTTCTTT. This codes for CASSYRDLNTEAFF.

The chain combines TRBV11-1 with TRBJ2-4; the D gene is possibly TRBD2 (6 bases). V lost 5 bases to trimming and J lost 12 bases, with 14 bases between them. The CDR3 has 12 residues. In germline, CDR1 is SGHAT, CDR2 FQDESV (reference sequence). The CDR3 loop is CASSVTGEDQYF. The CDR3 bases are TGTGCCAGCAGCGTAACGGGGGAGGATCAGTACTTC. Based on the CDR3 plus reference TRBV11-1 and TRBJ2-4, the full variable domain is EAEVAQSPRYKITEKSQAVAFWCDPISGHATLYWYRQILGQGPELLVQFQDESVVDDSQLPKDRFSAERLKGVDSTLKIQPAELGDSAMYLCASSVTGEDQYFGAGTRLSVL.

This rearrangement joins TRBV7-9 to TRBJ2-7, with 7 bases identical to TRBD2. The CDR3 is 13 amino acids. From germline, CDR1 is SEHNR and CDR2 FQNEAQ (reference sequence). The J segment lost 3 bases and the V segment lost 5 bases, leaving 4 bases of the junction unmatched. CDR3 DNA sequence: TGTGCCAGCAGCCCGGGAGGCTTCTACGAGCAGTACTTC. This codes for CASSPGGFYEQYF.

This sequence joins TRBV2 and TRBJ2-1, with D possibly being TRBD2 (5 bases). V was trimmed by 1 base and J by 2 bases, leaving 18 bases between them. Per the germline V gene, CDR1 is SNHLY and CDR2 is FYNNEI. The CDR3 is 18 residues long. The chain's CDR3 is CASSEEANWVGAYNEQFF. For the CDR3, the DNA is TGTGCCAGCAGTGAAGAGGCCAATTGGGTGGGAGCCTACAATGAGCAGTTCTTC. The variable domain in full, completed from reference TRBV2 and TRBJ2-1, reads EPEVTQTPSHQVTQMGQEVILRCVPISNHLYFYWYRQILGQKVEFLVSFYNNEISEKSEIFDDQFSVERPDGSNFTLKIRSTKLEDSAMYFCASSEEANWVGAYNEQFFGPGTRLTVL.

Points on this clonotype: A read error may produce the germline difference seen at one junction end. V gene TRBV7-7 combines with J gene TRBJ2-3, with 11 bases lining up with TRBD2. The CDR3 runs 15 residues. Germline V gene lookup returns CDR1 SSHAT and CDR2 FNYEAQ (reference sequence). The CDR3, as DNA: TGTGCTAGCAGCCGACTAGCGGGGACCACAGATACGCAGTATTTT. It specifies CASSRLAGTTDTQYF.

The CDR3 region is CSVEGRTVRTEAFF. The CDR3 nucleotides are TGCAGCGTTGAGGGTCGGACAGTGCGCACTGAAGCTTTCTTT. V usage is TRBV29-1 and J usage is TRBJ1-1, with D maybe TRBD1 (6 bases). Germline V gives CDR1 SQVTM, CDR2 ANQGSEA. The CDR3 sequence is 14 residues long. Between the trimmed V and J ends, which lost 3 bases and 4 bases, there was a span of 15 bases.

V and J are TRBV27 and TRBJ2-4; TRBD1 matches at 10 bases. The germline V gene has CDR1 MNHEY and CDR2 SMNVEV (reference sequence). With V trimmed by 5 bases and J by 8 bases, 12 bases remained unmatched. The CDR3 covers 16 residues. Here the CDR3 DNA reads TGTGCCAGCAGTCCCTGGACAGGGGGTGGTGAGGACATTCAGTACTTC. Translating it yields CASSPWTGGGEDIQYF.

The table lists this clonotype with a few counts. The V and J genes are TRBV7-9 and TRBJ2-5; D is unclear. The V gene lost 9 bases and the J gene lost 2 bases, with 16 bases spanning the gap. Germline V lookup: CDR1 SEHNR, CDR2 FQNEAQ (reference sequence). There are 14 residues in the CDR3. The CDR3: CASSLPGLQETQYF. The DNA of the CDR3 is TGTGCCAGTTCTTTGCCAGGCCTTCAAGAGACCCAGTACTTC. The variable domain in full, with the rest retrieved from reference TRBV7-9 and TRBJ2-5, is DTGVSQNPRHKITKRGQNVTFRCDPISEHNRLYWYRQTLGQGPEFLTYFQNEAQLEKSRLLSDRFSAERPKGSFSTLEIQRTEQGDSAMYLCASSLPGLQETQYFGPGTRLLVL.